Reported below is one TCR beta chain. TCRdb processed the reads anew with MiXCR; each CDR3 protein has one entry. Altogether 230,000 or so distinct CDR3 sequences are present, more than 15% being singletons, with the ten largest covering around half. These data originate in a study of T cell repertoires in cytomegalovirus infection. V dropped 7 bases and J dropped 2 bases, with 12 bases sitting between them. The CDR3 contains 14 residues. CDR1 and CDR2 (germline): MNHEY, SMNVEV (reference sequence). This sequence was found in a human donor in good health (CMV status not recorded). Some clones in this sample may be carry-over from other donors' samples. The sample taken for sequencing was CD8+ T cells from PBMCs. The chain carries TRBV27 and TRBJ1-5; TRBD1 is a possible D gene (5 bases). CDR3 sequence reads: CASNRVGGNQPQHF. In DNA form, the CDR3 reads TGTGCCAGCAACCGGGTGGGGGGCAATCAGCCCCAGCATTTT.